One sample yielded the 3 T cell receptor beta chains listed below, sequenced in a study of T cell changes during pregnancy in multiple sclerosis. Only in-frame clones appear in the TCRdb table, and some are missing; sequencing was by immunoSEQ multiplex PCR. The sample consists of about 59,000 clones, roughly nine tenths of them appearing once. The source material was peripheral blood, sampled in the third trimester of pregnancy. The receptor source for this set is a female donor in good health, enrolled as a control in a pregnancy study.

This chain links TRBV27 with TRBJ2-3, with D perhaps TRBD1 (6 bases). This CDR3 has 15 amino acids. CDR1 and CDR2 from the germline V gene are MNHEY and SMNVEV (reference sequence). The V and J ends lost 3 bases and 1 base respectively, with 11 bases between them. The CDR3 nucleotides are TGTGCCAGCAGTTTGTCGGCAGGGGGCACAGATACGCAGTATTTT. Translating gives CASSLSAGGTDTQYF.

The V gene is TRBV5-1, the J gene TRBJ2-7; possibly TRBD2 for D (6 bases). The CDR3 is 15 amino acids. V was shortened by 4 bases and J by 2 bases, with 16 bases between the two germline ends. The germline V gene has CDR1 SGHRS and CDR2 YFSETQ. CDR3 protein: CASSPYGGSAYEQYF. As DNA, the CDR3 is TGCGCCAGCAGCCCCTACGGGGGTTCCGCCTACGAGCAGTACTTC.

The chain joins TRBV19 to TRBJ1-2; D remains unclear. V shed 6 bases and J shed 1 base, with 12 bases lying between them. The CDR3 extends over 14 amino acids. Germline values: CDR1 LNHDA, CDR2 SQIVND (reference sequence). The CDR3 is CASRRGNLNYGYTF. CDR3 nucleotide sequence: TGTGCCAGTAGAAGAGGAAATCTTAACTATGGCTACACCTTC. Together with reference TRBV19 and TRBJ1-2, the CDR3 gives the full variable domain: DGGITQSPKYLFRKEGQNVTLSCEQNLNHDAMYWYRQDPGQGLRLIYYSQIVNDFQKGDIAEGYSVSREKKESFPLTVTSAQKNPTAFYLCASRRGNLNYGYTFGSGTRLTVV.